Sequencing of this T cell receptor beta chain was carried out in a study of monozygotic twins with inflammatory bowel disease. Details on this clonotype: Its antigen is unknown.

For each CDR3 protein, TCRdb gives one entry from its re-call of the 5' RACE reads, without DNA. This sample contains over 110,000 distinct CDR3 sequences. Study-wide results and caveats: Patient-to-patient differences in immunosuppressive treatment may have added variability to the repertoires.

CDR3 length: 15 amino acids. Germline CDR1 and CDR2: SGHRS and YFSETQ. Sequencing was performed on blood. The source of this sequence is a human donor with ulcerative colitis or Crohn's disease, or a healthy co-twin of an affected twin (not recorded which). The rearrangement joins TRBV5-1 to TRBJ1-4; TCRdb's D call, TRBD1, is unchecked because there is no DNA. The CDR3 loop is CASSSAGTGSEKLFF.